Sequencing of this T cell receptor beta chain was carried out in a study of control samples from healthy donors and cancer patients (TCRdb year 2020). Taken from cysteine to phenylalanine, the CDR3 has 18 residues. The sequence is cut down to CDR3 DNA, 54 bases in frame from base 1. CDR1 and CDR2 were assigned from the germline V gene (reference sequence) as MNHEY and SMNVEV. V loses 2 bases at its end and J loses 3 bases; junction bases beyond the gene matches: 7. Receptor amplification or capture employed the immunoSEQ multiplex PCR assay. Entries here come from immuneACCESS through TCRdb and include only in-frame sequences with V and J called. Some clones fail to appear in such tables; in the studies checked, an unresolved V gene covers under half of the shortfall, and the cause of the remainder is unknown. This sample has fewer than 500,000 clones in its table, and approximately 92% of those were observed once. The ten largest make up around 6.8% of the sample.

Notes on this clone: The clone's antigen remains unknown. No base-level quality is on record; no much larger clone is a single base apart.

The sequence joins TRBV27 to TRBJ2-6, and 10 junctional nucleotides match TRBD1. The specimen was PBMCs. The TCR originated in a man aged 35-49 years with head and neck cancer. The nucleotide sequence reads as follows: TGTGCCAGCAGTTTAGTAGGGACAGGGGTTGTTGGGGCCAACGTCCTGACTTTC. This is translated as CASSLVGTGVVGANVLTF.